This TCR beta chain stems from a study of shared clonotypes between healthy human individuals. Germline V gene sequence: CDR1 MDHEN, CDR2 SYDVKM. This CDR3 spans 16 amino acids. V lost 4 bases and J lost 2, with 17 bases in between. Here immunoSEQ multiplex PCR was the method, and the copy in TCRdb shows in-frame clones only, minus some. The repertoire consists of 2,500,000 or so clones, with more than 85% occurring once and the leading ten covering about 0.39%. This clone was recorded once. This chain links TRBV28 with TRBJ2-5; D may be TRBD1 or TRBD2 (6 bases each). The sample was naive CD4+ T cells from PBMCs. As for subset: CD45RA+ positively selected. The receptor's source is a man aged 18-30 years in good health. Some clones in this sample may be carry-over from other donors' samples. This CDR3 reads CASSSLGGMDQETQYF. The CDR3 nucleotides read TGTGCCAGCAGTTCGTTAGGGGGGATGGATCAAGAGACCCAGTACTTC.